The 17 T cell receptor beta chains below come from one sample, sequenced in a study of cytomegalovirus exposure and HLA in healthy donors. The PCR ran on 60 Vbeta and 13 Jbeta primers. The method was immunoSEQ multiplex PCR; TCRdb's version includes in-frame clones alone and lacks a portion of them. The table counts around 110,000 clones; more than 3.5% lies in the top ten. Specimen: PBMCs. Every receptor here comes from a man aged 25-40 years in good health and CMV-seronegative.

This chain uses TRBV19 with TRBJ1-5, with D unresolved. The germline V gene encodes CDR1 LNHDA and CDR2 SQIVND (reference sequence). V lost 3 bases, J lost 1 base, and 4 bases lay in between. CDR3 size: 13 residues. The DNA for the CDR3 is TGTGCCAGTAGTATTGAGAGCAATCAGCCCCAGCATTTT. This encodes CASSIESNQPQHF.

With respect to this clone: The final CDR3 position lacks the conserved phenylalanine or tryptophan, pointing to a likely read error. The chain couples TRBV29-1 to TRBJ2-7; possibly TRBD2 for D (7 bases). The CDR3 runs to 15 residues. Trimming cost V 4 bases and J 5 bases, with 21 bases left between them. CDR1 is SQVTM, CDR2 ANQGSEA, per germline. The CDR3 DNA reads as TGCAGCGTTGGACATGGGAGGGCCAGGGGTCACGAGCAGTACCTC. This codes for CSVGHGRARGHEQYL.

The gene calls are TRBV13 and TRBJ2-2, with 8 bases lining up with TRBD2. Trimming removed 6 bases from V and 4 bases from J; junction bases left unmatched: 10. This CDR3 contains 16 residues. CDR1 PRHDT and CDR2 FYEKMQ come from the germline V gene (reference sequence). The CDR3 protein is CASSQRGLASTGELFF. DNA of the CDR3: TGTGCCAGCAGTCAAAGAGGACTAGCCTCCACCGGGGAGCTGTTTTTT. The whole variable domain, filled in from reference TRBV13 and TRBJ2-2, reads AAGVIQSPRHLIKEKRETATLKCYPIPRHDTVYWYQQGPGQDPQFLISFYEKMQSDKGSIPDRFSAQQFSDYHSELNMSSLELGDSALYFCASSQRGLASTGELFFGEGSRLTVL.

The V call is TRBV2, the J call TRBJ1-6; a possible D gene is TRBD1 (5 bases). The CDR3 is 15 residues long. CDR1 is SNHLY and CDR2 is FYNNEI in the germline V gene. V was cut by 3 bases and J by 3 bases, with 9 bases left in between. The CDR3 nucleotides are TGTGCCAGCAGTGACAGGGCTAGCTATAATTCACCCCTCCACTTT. The encoded protein is CASSDRASYNSPLHF.

The rearrangement links TRBV5-1 to TRBJ2-3; D unclear. V gave up 0 bases and J gave up 3 bases, with 8 bases separating them. CDR3 length: 14 residues. CDR1 and CDR2 from the germline V gene are SGHRS and YFSETQ. Here the CDR3 DNA reads TGCGCCAGCAGCTTGGTCCCGGGTACAGATACGCAGTATTTT. Protein sequence: CASSLVPGTDTQYF.

The chain uses TRBV5-1 and TRBJ1-3; D is uncertain. The CDR3 loop spans 14 amino acids. The V gene lost 1 base and the J gene lost 0 bases, with 5 bases spanning the gap. CDR1 and CDR2 from the germline V gene are SGHRS and YFSETQ. The CDR3 nucleotides are TGCGCCAGCAGCTTGAGCGGCTCTGGAAACACCATATATTTT. Protein product: CASSLSGSGNTIYF.

The chain carries TRBV6-5 and TRBJ2-5; 8 nucleotides line up with TRBD1. The DNA end is a closer match to TRBJ2-7, so the J assignment may be wrong. The germline gives CDR1 MNHEY, CDR2 SVGAGI. This CDR3 is 15 amino acids long. The CDR3 bases are TGTGCCAGCAGTTCACCGGGACAGGCCTCCTACGAGCAGTACTTC. Encoded protein: CASSSPGQASYEQYF.

This chain connects TRBV9 to TRBJ2-5, with 7 bases fitting TRBD2. V lost 5 bases, J lost 3 bases, and 10 bases stayed unmatched. CDR1 is SGDLS and CDR2 is YYNGEE in the germline V gene. The CDR3 totals 15 residues. DNA of the CDR3: TGTGCCAGCAGACGTTTCGGGACTACGGAAGAGACCCAGTACTTC. Translating it yields CASRRFGTTEETQYF.

The chain recombines TRBV28 with TRBJ2-2; D call uncertain. CDR3 size: 13 residues. Looked up from germline, CDR1 is MDHEN and CDR2 is SYDVKM. V was pared by 7 bases and J by 1 base, with 7 bases between. The CDR3 DNA is TGTGCCAGCACCATTAGGAACACCGGGGAGCTGTTTTTT. Amino acids: CASTIRNTGELFF.

Details on this clone: Other DNA sequences in the same sample also yield this CDR3. CDR3 loop: CASGKGQPNTEAFF. The CDR3 DNA is TGTGCCAGCGGAAAGGGGCAACCGAACACTGAAGCTTTCTTT. J is TRBJ1-1 and V is TRBV2, with TRBD1 as a possible D gene (5 bases). CDR1 is SNHLY, CDR2 FYNNEI, per germline. This CDR3 spans 14 amino acids. Deletions cut 8 bases from V and 1 base from J, with 14 bases between.

This rearrangement joins TRBV7-2 to TRBJ2-1, with unresolved D. The CDR3 contains 15 residues. CDR1 is SGHTA and CDR2 is FQGNSA in the germline V gene. V dropped 0 bases and J dropped 0 bases, with 6 bases sitting between them. The CDR3: CASSLAYSSYNEQFF. The CDR3 nucleotides are TGTGCCAGCAGCTTAGCTTATAGCTCCTACAATGAGCAGTTCTTC. Full variable domain (missing parts from reference TRBV7-2 and TRBJ2-1): GAGVSQSPSNKVTEKGKDVELRCDPISGHTALYWYRQSLGQGLEFLIYFQGNSAPDKSGLPSDRFSAERTGGSVSTLTIQRTQQEDSAVYLCASSLAYSSYNEQFFGPGTRLTVL.

The chain joins TRBV5-8 to TRBJ1-4; D is unresolved. V was trimmed by 1 base and J by 8 bases, leaving 18 bases between them. This CDR3 spans 16 amino acids. Per the germline V gene, CDR1 is SGHTS and CDR2 is YDEGEE. The CDR3 nucleotides read TGTGCCAGCAGCTTGTGGGCCTTCGGGAGAGGGGAAAAACTGTTTTTT. This encodes CASSLWAFGRGEKLFF.

This chain connects TRBV11-2 to TRBJ2-5; 10 positions agree with TRBD2. Losses at the gene ends were 6 bases for V and 5 bases for J; bases not matched to a gene: 6. CDR1 is SGHAT and CDR2 is FQNNGV in the germline V gene. The CDR3 runs 14 residues. The CDR3 nucleotides are TGTGCCAGCAGTGGCCTAGCGGGGGTGGAGACCCAGTACTTC. Translating it yields CASSGLAGVETQYF.

This sequence joins TRBV19 and TRBJ2-7, with 7 bases that match TRBD1. Germline V CDR1 and CDR2: LNHDA, SQIVND (reference sequence). This CDR3 spans 15 amino acids. The V segment lost 3 bases and the J segment 4 bases; nucleotides outside the gene matches: 9. CDR3 in amino acids: CASSIPGQSKYEQYF. The CDR3 coding sequence is TGTGCCAGTAGTATCCCGGGACAGAGCAAATACGAGCAGTACTTC.

The rearrangement uses TRBV7-2 and TRBJ2-3, with unresolved D. The germline gives CDR1 SGHTA, CDR2 FQGNSA. This CDR3 comprises 15 residues. Trimming shortened V by 1 base and J by 4 bases, and 12 bases separated the two germline ends. Here the CDR3 DNA reads TGTGCCAGCAGCTTAGAGTGGGCCCCCCCAGATACGCAGTATTTT. It is translated as CASSLEWAPPDTQYF.

V is TRBV29-1 and J is TRBJ2-3; D possibly corresponds to TRBD1 (6 bases). This CDR3 spans 14 amino acids. Trimming removed 7 bases from V and 0 bases from J, with 14 bases in between. Germline CDR1 SQVTM, CDR2 ANQGSEA. CDR3 residues: CSETGLSSTDTQYF. DNA for the CDR3: TGCAGCGAGACAGGCCTTTCTAGCACAGATACGCAGTATTTT.

The chain employs TRBV25-1 and TRBJ2-7; possibly TRBD2 for D (7 bases). V lost 6 bases to trimming and J lost 6 bases, with 15 bases between them. The germline CDR1 and CDR2 sequences are MGHDK and SYGVNS. This CDR3 is built from 13 residues. Here the CDR3 reads CASSKGGGLEQYF. The CDR3 region has the DNA TGTGCCAGCAGCAAAGGGGGGGGGCTCGAGCAGTACTTC.